This TCR beta chain stems from a study of T cell clonality in common variable immunodeficiency. General observations from the study: Fewer TCRbeta clones were shared among CVID subjects than controls. Compared with healthy controls, CVID subjects showed increased TCRbeta clonality, mostly in about a third.

The CDR3 is made up of 18 amino acids. V lost 0 bases, J lost 6 bases, and 11 bases stayed unmatched. Per the germline V gene, CDR1 is PRHDT and CDR2 is FYEKMQ (reference sequence). TCRdb's table, derived via immunoSEQ multiplex PCR, lists solely in-frame clones and lacks some. This repertoire holds approximately 34,000 clones, and none appear only once. Ten or more counts support this clone. Its antigen is as yet unknown. The read is 3 residues too short to cover the CDR3 end, so that end is filled in from the germline J gene. J is TRBJ2-4 and V is TRBV13; 10 bases line up with TRBD2. This TCR was recovered from a person aged 18 to 70 in good health. Sample: peripheral blood mononuclear cells. CDR3 bases read: TGTGCCAGCAGCTTAGGCCTGGAGCTAGCGGGGGACGGAAACATT. Translation: CASSLGLELAGDGNI. The complete CDR3 sequence is CASSLGLELAGDGNIQYF.